These 20 T cell receptor beta chains originate from one sample sequenced in a study of T cell responses to AZD1222 COVID-19 vaccine. Libraries were prepared by immunoSEQ multiplex PCR; TCRdb keeps only in-frame clonotypes and omits some of them. The sample yields 25,000 to 35,000 clones, 89% seen once. This material consisted of peripheral blood, taken on day 0 of AZD1222 vaccination. These receptor sequences come from an adult in good health.

The V call is TRBV5-1, the J call TRBJ1-4, with TRBD1 matching 9 bases. After removal of 4 bases from V and 8 bases from J, the junction contained 6 bases not matched to a gene. Germline CDR1 is SGHRS and CDR2 is YFSETQ. CDR3 size: 14 residues. The CDR3 spells CASSAGQGVEKLFF. The CDR3 DNA reads TGCGCCAGCAGCGCGGGACAGGGAGTCGAAAAACTGTTTTTT.

This clone was recorded only once. The chain recombines TRBV5-1 with TRBJ2-1, with 7 nucleotides matching TRBD2. The CDR3 is made up of 16 amino acids. V was clipped by 0 bases and J by 5 bases; unmatched bases: 8. In germline, CDR1 is SGHRS, CDR2 YFSETQ. The CDR3 here is CASSLAAREYDNEQFF. CDR3 coding DNA: TGCGCCAGCAGCTTGGCAGCGCGGGAGTACGACAATGAGCAGTTCTTC.

DNA of the CDR3: TGTGCCAGCAGTTCCCGGGACATTGGAAACACCATATATTTT. This translates into CASSSRDIGNTIYF. J is TRBJ1-3 and V is TRBV3-1 (or the pseudogene TRBV3-2); weak D call: TRBD1 (6 bases). From germline, CDR1 is LGHDT and CDR2 YNNKEL (reference sequence). The V gene lost 6 bases and the J gene lost 3 bases, with 12 bases spanning the gap. The CDR3 loop spans 14 amino acids.

This chain links TRBV2 with TRBJ1-5, with TRBD1 matching over 7 bases. The CDR3 has 15 amino acids. Looked up from germline, CDR1 is SNHLY and CDR2 is FYNNEI. The V gene end was trimmed by 4 bases and the J gene end by 4 bases; junction bases not matched to a gene: 7. This CDR3 reads CASSGQGLGNQPQHF. CDR3 nucleotides: TGTGCCAGCAGTGGACAGGGCCTAGGGAATCAGCCCCAGCATTTT.

The rearrangement links TRBV4-3 to TRBJ1-3; D is unresolved. This CDR3 has 15 residues. In germline, CDR1 is LGHNA, CDR2 YSLEER. V lost 0 bases and J 4 bases, leaving 10 bases between the germline ends. The CDR3 here is CASSQDPGRGNTIYF. DNA for the CDR3: TGCGCCAGCAGCCAAGATCCAGGACGCGGAAACACCATATATTTT.

The sample holds a few counts of this clone. This chain connects TRBV19 to TRBJ1-3; tentative D call: TRBD1 (6 bases). V was pared by 7 bases and J by 8 bases, with 18 bases between. CDR3 length: 14 amino acids. Germline CDR1 and CDR2: LNHDA and SQIVND (reference sequence). CDR3 in amino acids: CASIPGPGGHTIYF. The CDR3, as DNA: TGTGCCAGTATCCCCGGACCTGGGGGCCACACCATATATTTT.

The rearrangement joins TRBV28 to TRBJ2-1, with TRBD2 matching over 9 bases. The CDR3 is made up of 21 amino acids. Germline V gene data show CDR1 as MDHEN and CDR2 as SYDVKM. Unmatched junction bases numbered 20, after V lost 2 bases and J lost 3 bases. The CDR3 coding sequence is TGTGCCAGCAGTTTACCCGTCTCGGGGAGCGGGAGGCCGGAGAACTACAATGAGCAGTTCTTC. It translates to CASSLPVSGSGRPENYNEQFF.

J is TRBJ2-5 and V is TRBV18, with D hard to call. The CDR3 is 13 residues long. CDR1 and CDR2 (germline): KGHSH, LQKENI. Trimming took off 2 bases at V and 1 base at J, with 5 bases between the two ends. The CDR3 nucleotides are TGTGCCAGCTCACCAGGCGTCCAAGAGACCCAGTACTTC. This translates into CASSPGVQETQYF.

CDR3 loop: CAWSSGTDYEQYF. CDR3 nucleotide sequence: TGTGCCTGGAGTTCCGGGACAGATTACGAGCAGTACTTC. The chain joins TRBV30 to TRBJ2-7; 7 nucleotides line up with TRBD1. V lost 2 bases, J lost 4 bases, and 5 bases stayed unmatched. Germline V CDR1 and CDR2: GTSNPN, SVGIG (reference sequence). This CDR3 comprises 13 residues.

This clone was recorded once. The V call is TRBV7-9, the J call TRBJ2-7; a possible D gene is TRBD1 (6 bases). The CDR3 runs to 15 residues. The germline CDR1 and CDR2 sequences are SEHNR and FQNEAQ (reference sequence). Trimming removed 6 bases from V and 2 bases from J, with 17 bases in between. The CDR3 nucleotides are TGTGCCAGCAGTAATACAGGGATCCTAACCTACGAGCAGTACTTC. This encodes CASSNTGILTYEQYF.

V and J are TRBV7-2 and TRBJ2-1; D gene unclear. Trimming took off 0 bases at V and 6 bases at J, with 6 bases between the two ends. The CDR3 runs to 13 residues. CDR1 and CDR2 from the germline V gene are SGHTA and FQGNSA. The CDR3 protein is CASSLAWGNEQFF. In nucleotides, the CDR3 is TGTGCCAGCAGCTTAGCGTGGGGCAATGAGCAGTTCTTC.

The rearrangement uses TRBV10-2 and TRBJ2-7; D call uncertain. CDR3 length: 11 amino acids. Trimming removed 10 bases from V and 4 bases from J, with 11 bases in between. CDR1 is WSHSY, CDR2 SAAADI, per germline. The CDR3 here is CAIQDTYEQYF. CDR3 in DNA: TGCGCCATACAAGACACATACGAGCAGTACTTC.

The chain carries TRBV2 and TRBJ1-3; D unclear. This CDR3 comprises 13 residues. Germline V lookup: CDR1 SNHLY, CDR2 FYNNEI. V was shortened by 8 bases and J by 0 bases, with 8 bases between the two germline ends. The CDR3 reads CASFPASGNTIYF. The CDR3 DNA is TGTGCCAGCTTCCCGGCCTCTGGAAACACCATATATTTT.

V is TRBV2 and J is TRBJ2-7; TRBD1 might be the D (6 bases). The CDR3 covers 16 residues. The V end lost 1 base, the J end lost 3 bases, and 16 bases lay between the germline ends. Germline V CDR1 and CDR2: SNHLY, FYNNEI. The CDR3 loop is CASSEGPGQRIYEQYF. The CDR3 bases are TGTGCCAGCAGTGAAGGCCCCGGACAGCGGATCTACGAGCAGTACTTC.

The chain is built from TRBV5-5 and TRBJ1-6; weak D call: TRBD1 (5 bases). The CDR3 contains 14 residues. The V gene lost 2 bases and the J gene lost 7 bases, with 10 bases spanning the gap. Germline assignment: CDR1 SGHKS and CDR2 YYEKEE (reference sequence). The CDR3 sequence: CASSFGGINSPLHF. CDR3 coding DNA: TGTGCCAGCAGCTTCGGGGGGATCAATTCACCCCTCCACTTT.

The chain links TRBV19 to TRBJ1-5, with TRBD1 identical over 12 bases. With 5 bases clipped from V and 2 bases from J, the junction kept 4 bases outside the gene matches. The V gene's germline CDR1 is LNHDA and CDR2 SQIVND (reference sequence). The CDR3 has 16 amino acids. CDR3 loop: CASSGGTGGGNQPQHF. The CDR3 coding sequence is TGTGCCAGTAGTGGGGGGACAGGGGGCGGCAATCAGCCCCAGCATTTT.

The rearrangement joins TRBV7-7 to TRBJ1-5, with D maybe TRBD1 (5 bases). Trimming stripped 5 bases from V and 7 bases from J, with 12 bases between. The CDR3 has 13 amino acids. Germline CDR1 and CDR2: SSHAT and FNYEAQ (reference sequence). The CDR3 DNA reads TGTGCCAGCAGCCGGCAGGGTAGCCAGCCCCAGCATTTT. Protein: CASSRQGSQPQHF.

The rearrangement joins TRBV29-1 to TRBJ1-1; perhaps TRBD1 as D (6 bases). V was pared by 0 bases and J by 4 bases, with 12 bases between. Per the germline V gene, CDR1 is SQVTM and CDR2 is ANQGSEA. This CDR3 is 14 amino acids long. The CDR3 DNA is TGCAGCGTTGAAGAGGGGGGGCGTTCCACTGAAGCTTTCTTT. This sequence encodes CSVEEGGRSTEAFF.

The chain couples TRBV7-9 to TRBJ1-1, with TRBD1 as a possible D gene (5 bases). The CDR3 is 13 residues long. Trimming took off 3 bases at V and 6 bases at J, with 11 bases between the two ends. In germline, CDR1 is SEHNR, CDR2 FQNEAQ (reference sequence). As DNA, the CDR3 is TGTGCCAGCAGCTTGGGACTTATTCCTGAAGCTTTCTTT. The encoded protein is CASSLGLIPEAFF. Drawing the rest from reference TRBV7-9 and TRBJ1-1, the complete variable domain is DTGVSQNPRHKITKRGQNVTFRCDPISEHNRLYWYRQTLGQGPEFLTYFQNEAQLEKSRLLSDRFSAERPKGSFSTLEIQRTEQGDSAMYLCASSLGLIPEAFFGQGTRLTVV.

The V call is TRBV18, the J call TRBJ2-3; D perhaps matches TRBD1 (5 bases). The length of the CDR3 is 14 residues. The germline V gene encodes CDR1 KGHSH and CDR2 LQKENI. Trimming shortened V by 1 base and J by 7 bases, and 12 bases separated the two germline ends. The CDR3 region has the DNA TGTGCCAGCTCACCACAGGGGCTTATAAATACGCAGTATTTT. It translates to CASSPQGLINTQYF.